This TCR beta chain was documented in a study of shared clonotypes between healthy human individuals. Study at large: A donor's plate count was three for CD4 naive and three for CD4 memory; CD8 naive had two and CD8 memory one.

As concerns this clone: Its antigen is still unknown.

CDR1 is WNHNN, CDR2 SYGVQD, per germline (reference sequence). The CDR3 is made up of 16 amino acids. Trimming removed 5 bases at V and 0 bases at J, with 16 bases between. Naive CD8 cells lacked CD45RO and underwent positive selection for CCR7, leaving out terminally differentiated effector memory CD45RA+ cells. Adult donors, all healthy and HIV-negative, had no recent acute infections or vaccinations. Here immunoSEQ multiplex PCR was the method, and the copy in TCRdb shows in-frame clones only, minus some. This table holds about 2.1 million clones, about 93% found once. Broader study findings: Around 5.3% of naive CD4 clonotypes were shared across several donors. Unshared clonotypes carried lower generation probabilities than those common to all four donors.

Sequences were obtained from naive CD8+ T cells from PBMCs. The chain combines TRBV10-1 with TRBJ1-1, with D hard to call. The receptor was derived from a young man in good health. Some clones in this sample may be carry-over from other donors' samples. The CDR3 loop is CASSKVSGPLNTEAFF. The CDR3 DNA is TGCGCCAGCAGTAAAGTATCAGGCCCTCTGAACACTGAAGCTTTCTTT.